This T cell receptor beta chain was sequenced for a study of cytomegalovirus exposure and HLA in healthy donors. Background on the study: Earlier findings included roughly 120 million unique TCR beta sequences obtained from 150 million to 200 million T cells. Around 78 million unique TCRs, all from HLA-typed donors, were included in an early release of the data.

Both 60 Vbeta primers and 13 Jbeta primers went into the PCR. TCRdb keeps only in-frame clones here, not all; method: immunoSEQ multiplex PCR. The sample has more than 75,000 clones; around 89% are singletons. On this clone: Its antigen is still unknown.

Study-level findings and limits: Later analysis demonstrated an association between a missense DCLRE1C variant and TCR beta V- and J-gene trimming. The majority of CMV-associated TCR beta chains were reported as apparently HLA-restricted in a later analysis.

Losses at the gene ends were 0 bases for V and 3 bases for J; bases not matched to a gene: 7. Per germline, CDR1 SGHVS and CDR2 FQNEAQ. This CDR3 comprises 16 residues. The receptor was derived from a man younger than 30 in good health and CMV-seronegative. The chain is built from TRBV7-8 and TRBJ1-1, with TRBD1 matching over 7 bases. Sample: PBMCs. The CDR3 region is CASSLALQGTYTEAFF. The CDR3 DNA sequence: TGTGCCAGCAGCTTAGCCCTACAGGGGACTTACACTGAAGCTTTCTTT. The entire variable domain, with the rest obtained from reference TRBV7-8 and TRBJ1-1, is as follows: GAGVSQSPRYKVAKRGQDVALRCDPISGHVSLFWYQQALGQGPEFLTYFQNEAQLDKSGLPSDRFFAERPEGSVSTLKIQRTQQEDSAVYLCASSLALQGTYTEAFFGQGTRLTVV.